This T cell receptor (beta chain) was retrieved from a study of cytomegalovirus exposure and HLA in healthy donors. The PCR ran on 60 Vbeta and 13 Jbeta primers. TCRdb keeps only in-frame clones here, not all; method: immunoSEQ multiplex PCR. The sample contains around 200,000 clones, roughly 70% of which appear only once. CDR1 is SGHNT and CDR2 is YYREEE in the germline V gene (reference sequence). The CDR3 sequence is 13 residues long. Trimming pared 5 bases from V and 4 bases from J, leaving 12 bases between. The specimen sequenced was PBMCs. The receptor comes from a man aged 40-49 years in good health and CMV-seropositive. The chain links TRBV5-4 to TRBJ1-2; D remains unclear. In DNA form, the CDR3 reads TGTGCCAGCAGTCCAGACAAGACCTATGGCTACACCTTC. It translates to CASSPDKTYGYTF.